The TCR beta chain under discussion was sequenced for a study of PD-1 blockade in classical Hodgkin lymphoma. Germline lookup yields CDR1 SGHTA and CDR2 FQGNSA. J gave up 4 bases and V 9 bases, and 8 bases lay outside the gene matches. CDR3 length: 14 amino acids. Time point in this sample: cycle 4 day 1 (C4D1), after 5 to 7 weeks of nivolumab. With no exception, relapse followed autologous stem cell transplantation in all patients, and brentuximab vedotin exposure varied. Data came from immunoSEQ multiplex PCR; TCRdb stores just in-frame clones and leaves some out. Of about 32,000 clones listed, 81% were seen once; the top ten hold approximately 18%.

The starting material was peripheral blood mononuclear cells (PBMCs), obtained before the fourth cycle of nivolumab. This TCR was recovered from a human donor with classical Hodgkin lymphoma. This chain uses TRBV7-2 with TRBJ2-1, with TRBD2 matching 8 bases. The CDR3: CASRGLAAYNEQFF. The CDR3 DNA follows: TGTGCCAGTCGCGGACTAGCTGCTTACAATGAGCAGTTCTTC.